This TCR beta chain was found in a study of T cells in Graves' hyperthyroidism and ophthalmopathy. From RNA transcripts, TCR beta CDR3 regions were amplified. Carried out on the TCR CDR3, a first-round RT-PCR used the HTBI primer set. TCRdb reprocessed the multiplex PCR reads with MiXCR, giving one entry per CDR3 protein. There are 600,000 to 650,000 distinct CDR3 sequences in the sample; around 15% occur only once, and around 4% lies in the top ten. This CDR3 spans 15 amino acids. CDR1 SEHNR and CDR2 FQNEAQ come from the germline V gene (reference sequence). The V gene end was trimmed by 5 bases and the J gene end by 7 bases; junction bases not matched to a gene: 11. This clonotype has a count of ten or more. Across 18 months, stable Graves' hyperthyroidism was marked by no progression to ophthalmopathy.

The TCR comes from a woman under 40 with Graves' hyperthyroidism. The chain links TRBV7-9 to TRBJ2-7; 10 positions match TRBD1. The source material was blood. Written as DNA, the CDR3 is TGTGCCAGCAGCCCATCCCGACAGGGGGCACAAGAGCAGTACTTC. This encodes CASSPSRQGAQEQYF.